This passage covers 28 T cell receptor beta chains from one sample sequenced in a study of regulatory T cells in long-lasting Graves disease. Arm-PCR of CDR3 regions with iRepertoire HTBI primers generated TCR beta libraries. TCRdb fed the multiplex PCR reads into MiXCR, producing one record per CDR3 protein. The sample has 440,000 or so distinct CDR3 sequences, around 15% seen once; the top ten hold about 10%. Specified time point: newly diagnosed GD, antithyroid drugs for less than 3 months. From PBMCs, RNA was extracted and then used to make the TCR library. The same data also went into a second study, on T cells in Graves' hyperthyroidism and ophthalmopathy.

Sample: peripheral blood mononuclear cells (PBMCs), taken at new diagnosis, from a patient treated with antithyroid drugs. The receptors were gathered from a woman in her 30s with Graves disease.

This clonotype was counted many times. The CDR3 protein is CAWTETTGPNQPQHF. The CDR3 bases are TGTGCCTGGACCGAAACCACGGGTCCTAATCAGCCCCAGCATTTT. The chain employs TRBV30 and TRBJ1-5; D not certain. V dropped 4 bases and J dropped 4 bases, with 17 bases sitting between them. This CDR3 is built from 15 residues. In germline, CDR1 is GTSNPN, CDR2 SVGIG (reference sequence).

The sample holds a few counts of this clonotype. The gene calls are TRBV24-1 and TRBJ2-5; D tentatively reads TRBD1 or TRBD2 (6 bases each). V gave up 6 bases and J gave up 3 bases, with 25 bases separating them. This CDR3 has 18 residues. CDR1 is KGHDR, CDR2 SFDVKD, per germline. This CDR3 reads CATSSERTGSAGKETQYF. In DNA, the CDR3 is TGTGCCACCAGTTCAGAAAGAACAGGGTCGGCGGGGAAAGAGACCCAGTACTTC.

This clonotype has at least ten counts. This chain connects TRBV27 to TRBJ2-3; TRBD2 is a possible D gene (6 bases). The V gene's germline CDR1 is MNHEY and CDR2 SMNVEV (reference sequence). The CDR3 is 13 amino acids. V lost 5 bases, J lost 3 bases, and 9 bases lay in between. CDR3 bases: TGTGCCAGCAGTAAGGGGAGGACAGATACGCAGTATTTT. Translating it yields CASSKGRTDTQYF.

This chain uses TRBV2 with TRBJ2-1, with 10 bases fitting TRBD2. Trimming cost V 6 bases and J 6 bases; bases outside gene matches: 20. CDR3 size: 19 residues. The germline CDR1 and CDR2 sequences are SNHLY and FYNNEI. The CDR3 sequence is CASSFIAESASGRGNEQFF. CDR3 DNA sequence: TGTGCCAGCAGCTTTATCGCCGAATCTGCTAGCGGGAGAGGCAATGAGCAGTTCTTC.

This clonotype has ten or more counts. This chain uses TRBV20-1 with TRBJ1-2; a possible D gene is TRBD1 (5 bases). CDR1 and CDR2 from the germline V gene are DFQATT and SNEGSKA (reference sequence). The CDR3 has 11 amino acids. CDR3: CRLDRFYGYTF. In DNA form, the CDR3 reads TGCAGGCTCGACAGATTCTATGGCTACACCTTC.

This clonotype was counted ten times or more. This chain joins TRBV24-1 and TRBJ2-1, with D perhaps TRBD2 (6 bases). CDR1 is KGHDR and CDR2 is SFDVKD in the germline V gene. Trimming removed 2 bases at V and 0 bases at J, with 10 bases between. CDR3 length: 16 residues. CDR3 nucleotides: TGTGCCACCAGTGATTCCGGGACTCGCTCCTACAATGAGCAGTTCTTC. This sequence encodes CATSDSGTRSYNEQFF.

The chain is built from TRBV15 and TRBJ2-7, with D perhaps matching TRBD1 or TRBD2 (5 bases each). V dropped 1 base and J dropped 12 bases, with 13 bases sitting between them. Germline CDR1 and CDR2: LNHNV and YYDKDF (reference sequence). CDR3 length equals 12 residues. CDR3 residues: CATSRGGVEWYF. The CDR3, as DNA: TGTGCCACCAGCAGAGGAGGGGTCGAGTGGTACTTC.

This clonotype was recorded at least ten times. The chain joins TRBV12-3 or TRBV12-4 to TRBJ1-3, with D uncertain. There are 12 residues in the CDR3. The germline V and J ends were trimmed by 5 bases and 0 bases, with 2 bases remaining between them. This CDR3 is CASSVSGNTIYF. CDR3 in DNA: TGTGCCAGCAGTGTCTCTGGAAACACCATATATTTT.

For this clonotype: Being one base from a much bigger clone, this may be a read error. The chain employs TRBV6-2 or TRBV6-3 and TRBJ1-2; D gene ambiguous. This CDR3 has 13 amino acids. Germline V gene data show CDR1 as MNHEY and CDR2 as SVGEGT. CDR3 sequence (DNA): TGTGCCAGCAGTTATACTGGGAACGATGGCTGCACCTTC. It translates to CASSYTGNDGCTF.

This clonotype was counted many times. The rearrangement links TRBV6-2 or TRBV6-3 to TRBJ2-2; D gene uncertain. Trimming shortened V by 7 bases and J by 2 bases, and 14 bases separated the two germline ends. The CDR3 loop spans 15 amino acids. Looked up from germline, CDR1 is MNHEY and CDR2 is SVGEGT. As DNA, the CDR3 is TGTGCCAGCAACGGGTTCGGGCCAAACACCGGGGAGCTGTTTTTT. Amino acids: CASNGFGPNTGELFF.

The chain is built from TRBV5-1 and TRBJ1-2; 7 bases align to TRBD1. The CDR3 loop spans 15 amino acids. From germline, CDR1 is SGHRS and CDR2 YFSETQ. V gave up 1 base and J gave up 4 bases; unmatched junction bases: 7. CDR3 bases: TGCGCCAGCAGCTTGACAGGGGCCCTCGGCTATGGCTACACCTTC. Protein: CASSLTGALGYGYTF. Drawing the rest from reference TRBV5-1 and TRBJ1-2, the complete variable domain is KAGVTQTPRYLIKTRGQQVTLSCSPISGHRSVSWYQQTPGQGLQFLFEYFSETQRNKGNFPGRFSGRQFSNSRSEMNVSTLELGDSALYLCASSLTGALGYGYTFGSGTRLTVV.

The chain combines TRBV7-9 with TRBJ2-7; a weak D match, TRBD1 (6 bases). The CDR3 runs to 16 residues. With 1 base removed from V and 5 bases from J, the gap between germline ends came to 18 bases. The germline gives CDR1 SEHNR, CDR2 FQNEAQ (reference sequence). The CDR3: CASSLVLTGMVDEQYF. CDR3 nucleotides: TGTGCCAGCAGCTTAGTTCTTACAGGGATGGTCGACGAGCAGTACTTC.

This clonotype appeared many times. The chain employs TRBV5-1 and TRBJ2-7; possibly TRBD1 for D (6 bases). Germline values: CDR1 SGHRS, CDR2 YFSETQ. This CDR3 has 16 residues. Trimming shortened V by 4 bases and J by 3 bases, and 20 bases separated the two germline ends. The CDR3 loop reads CASSPYRTALNYEQYF. CDR3 DNA: TGCGCCAGCAGCCCCTATCGGACAGCCTTAAACTACGAGCAGTACTTC.

In regard to this clonotype: A much larger clone differs from this one at a single base, so this may be a read error. The CDR3 ends on some other residue instead of the conserved phenylalanine or tryptophan, so this is likely a read error. V gene TRBV28 combines with J gene TRBJ1-2; D call uncertain. V dropped 3 bases and J dropped 2 bases, with 7 bases sitting between them. Germline-derived CDR1 and CDR2 are MDHEN and SYDVKM. This CDR3 spans 13 amino acids. CDR3 coding DNA: TGTGCCAGCAGTTTTACCTTAAACTATGGCTACACCCTC. It codes for CASSFTLNYGYTL.

This clonotype was recorded at least ten times. CDR3 amino acids: CSWGRGAHEQYF. CDR3 in DNA: TGCAGTTGGGGGAGAGGGGCCCACGAGCAGTACTTC. The V gene is TRBV20-1, the J gene TRBJ2-7, with D perhaps TRBD1 or TRBD2 (5 bases each). Trimming stripped 8 bases from V and 5 bases from J, with 16 bases between. Germline V gives CDR1 DFQATT, CDR2 SNEGSKA (reference sequence). The CDR3 consists of 12 residues.

The sample holds many counts of this clonotype. The gene calls are TRBV3-1 and TRBJ2-7, with TRBD2 as a possible D gene (5 bases). Trimming stripped 3 bases from V and 0 bases from J, with 12 bases between. This CDR3 has 15 amino acids. Germline CDR1 reads LGHDT; CDR2 reads YNNKEL (reference sequence). CDR3 region: CASSQGAVSSYEQYF. CDR3 in DNA: TGTGCCAGCAGCCAGGGAGCGGTAAGCTCCTACGAGCAGTACTTC.

This clonotype was observed at least ten times. The chain employs TRBV20-1 and TRBJ2-7; possibly TRBD2 for D (5 bases). Germline V lookup: CDR1 DFQATT, CDR2 SNEGSKA (reference sequence). V lost 0 bases to trimming and J lost 5 bases, with 14 bases between them. This CDR3 has 14 amino acids. The CDR3 is CSARDRGLGHEQYF. Written as DNA, the CDR3 is TGCAGTGCTAGAGACCGCGGACTCGGCCACGAGCAGTACTTC.

This clonotype was counted once. The V gene is TRBV10-3, the J gene TRBJ2-1; no clear D gene. Germline assignment: CDR1 ENHRY and CDR2 SYGVKD. V was cut by 0 bases and J by 10 bases, with 16 bases left in between. The CDR3 consists of 15 residues. As DNA, the CDR3 is TGTGCCATCAGTGAGTCAAAGGGCTCATACTACGAGCAGTTCTTC. It codes for CAISESKGSYYEQFF.

This clonotype was seen at least ten times. The V call is TRBV7-8, the J call TRBJ1-1, with a possible D match to TRBD1 (5 bases). The ends were cut back, 5 bases at V and 4 bases at J, with 11 bases in the middle. The CDR3 totals 13 residues. Per the germline V gene, CDR1 is SGHVS and CDR2 is FQNEAQ. CDR3 nucleotide sequence: TGTGCCAGCAGCCTCCCAGGGATCACTGAAGCTTTCTTT. Its translation is CASSLPGITEAFF.

A note on this clonotype: This may be a read error: a much more frequent sequence differs by one nucleotide. The gene calls are TRBV3-1 and TRBJ2-2, with TRBD2 matching over 7 bases. After removal of 0 bases from V and 3 bases from J, the junction contained 1 base not matched to a gene. CDR1 is LGHDT and CDR2 is YNNKEL in the germline V gene (reference sequence). The CDR3 covers 15 residues. Here the CDR3 DNA reads TGTGCCAGCAGCCAAGACCTAGCGGACACCGGGGAGCTGTTTTTT. Amino acid sequence: CASSQDLADTGELFF.

This clonotype was picked up many times. The genes are TRBV28 and TRBJ1-5; unclear D gene. Trimming pared 10 bases from V and 4 bases from J, leaving 11 bases between. The CDR3 has 12 amino acids. CDR1 MDHEN and CDR2 SYDVKM come from the germline V gene. The CDR3 reads CATGPANQPQHF. The CDR3 DNA follows: TGTGCCACCGGACCCGCGAATCAGCCCCAGCATTTT.

This clonotype was picked up many times. The chain is built from TRBV9 and TRBJ1-4; tentative D call: TRBD1 (6 bases). The CDR3 is 15 residues long. Germline V gene lookup returns CDR1 SGDLS and CDR2 YYNGEE. The V gene lost 4 bases and the J gene lost 2 bases, with 12 bases spanning the gap. This CDR3 is CASSHLQGTNEKLFF. The CDR3 DNA is TGTGCCAGCAGCCATCTTCAGGGGACTAATGAAAAACTGTTTTTT.

This clonotype has only a few counts. CDR3 in DNA: TGTGCCAGCAGTTTCTTGGGGGCCGGGGAGCTGTTTTTT. The encoded protein is CASSFLGAGELFF. The chain carries TRBV12-3 or TRBV12-4 and TRBJ2-2; either TRBD1 or TRBD2 may supply D (5 bases each). CDR3 length equals 13 residues. The V gene lost 3 bases and the J gene lost 6 bases, with 8 bases spanning the gap.

The sample holds many counts of this clonotype. The chain recombines TRBV30 with TRBJ2-3; 10 nucleotides agree with TRBD2. Germline assignment: CDR1 GTSNPN and CDR2 SVGIG (reference sequence). Germline trimming cut 2 bases from V and 5 bases from J; bases unmatched to any gene: 7. The CDR3 runs 15 residues. The CDR3 reads CAWSLAGEFGDTQYF. CDR3 DNA sequence: TGTGCCTGGAGTCTAGCGGGAGAGTTTGGAGATACGCAGTATTTT.

About this clonotype itself: One base away lies a much larger clone, so this may be a sequencing read error. The chain combines TRBV7-2 with TRBJ2-1; TRBD2 aligns across 9 bases. Germline CDR1 and CDR2: SGHTA and FQGNSA. J gave up 7 bases and V 4 bases, and 14 bases lay outside the gene matches. The CDR3 is 17 residues long. CDR3 in DNA: TGTGCCAGCAGCTCATCCGCTAGCGGGAATACCGGGAATGAGCAGTTCTTC. This encodes CASSSSASGNTGNEQFF.

The V call is TRBV2, the J call TRBJ1-4, with D possibly TRBD1 on 5 matching bases. V dropped 6 bases and J dropped 7 bases, with 24 bases sitting between them. CDR3 size: 17 residues. CDR1 and CDR2 (germline): SNHLY, FYNNEI. Here the CDR3 reads CASRLAGGLRGGEKLFF. The CDR3 DNA is TGTGCCAGCAGACTAGCGGGGGGACTGAGGGGAGGTGAAAAACTGTTTTTT.

This clonotype was picked up many times. The chain couples TRBV30 to TRBJ1-2, with 7 bases lining up with TRBD1. This CDR3 comprises 15 residues. Germline V gene sequence: CDR1 GTSNPN, CDR2 SVGIG (reference sequence). Unmatched junction bases numbered 13, after V lost 5 bases and J lost 4 bases. In nucleotides, the CDR3 is TGTGCCTGGGCCCCAACAGGGGCCGGATCCTATGGCTACACCTTC. It translates to CAWAPTGAGSYGYTF.

As to this clonotype: This may arise from a read error, as a much more abundant clone is one base away. The chain recombines TRBV7-9 with TRBJ2-1, with D perhaps TRBD2 (6 bases). Trimming left V 5 bases short and J 3 bases short, with 14 bases between. Germline V gene sequence: CDR1 SEHNR, CDR2 FQNEAQ (reference sequence). The CDR3 totals 15 residues. CDR3 loop: CASSQGGTNYNEQFF. Written as DNA, the CDR3 is TGTGCCAGCAGCCAGGGAGGCACCAACTACAATGAGCAGTTCTTC. Looking up the rest from reference TRBV7-9 and TRBJ2-1 gives the full variable domain: DTGVSQNPRHKITKRGQNVTFRCDPISEHNRLYWYRQTLGQGPEFLTYFQNEAQLEKSRLLSDRFSAERPKGSFSTLEIQRTEQGDSAMYLCASSQGGTNYNEQFFGPGTRLTVL.